The entry below gives a single TCR beta chain sequence along with its context. Its specificity is unknown. This sample was taken from a study of memory CD8 T cells in hepatitis C reinfection. On the study more broadly: A couple of donors resolved primary infection, then developed chronic reinfection. General study findings and limits: With five donors, public clonotype conclusions could not be definitive.

Time point: late/post reinfection, 12 to 24 weeks after detection. TCR sequencing was done directly ex vivo on sorted cells, without expansion in vitro. A couple of donors provided sorted CD3+ CD8+ CD45RO- naive CD8 T cells at all three reinfection time points. Clones were sequenced by immunoSEQ multiplex PCR, and TCRdb holds only the in-frame ones, with some missing. Of just over 45,000 clones in the sample, 80% to 90% were seen once. Trimming removed 5 bases from V and 6 bases from J; junction bases left unmatched: 13. Looked up from germline, CDR1 is MDHEN and CDR2 is SYDVKM. There are 15 residues in the CDR3.

The receptor comes from a man aged 18 to 35 with hepatitis C virus infection. The sequenced sample consisted of naive CD8+ T cells sorted from blood. The chain employs TRBV28 and TRBJ2-7, with 7 bases that match TRBD1. CDR3: CASSPRGPLKGEQYF. The CDR3 coding sequence is TGTGCCAGCAGTCCTAGGGGGCCCCTTAAAGGCGAGCAGTACTTC.